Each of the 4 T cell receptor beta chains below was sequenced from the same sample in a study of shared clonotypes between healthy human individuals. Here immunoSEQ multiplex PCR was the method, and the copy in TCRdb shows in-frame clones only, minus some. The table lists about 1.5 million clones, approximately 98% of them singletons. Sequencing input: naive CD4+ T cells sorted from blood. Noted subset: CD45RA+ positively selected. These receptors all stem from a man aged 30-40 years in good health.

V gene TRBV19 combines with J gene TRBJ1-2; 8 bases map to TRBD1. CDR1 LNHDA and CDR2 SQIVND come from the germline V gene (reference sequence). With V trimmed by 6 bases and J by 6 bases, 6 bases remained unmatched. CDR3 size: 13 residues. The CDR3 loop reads CASRLPGGDGYTF. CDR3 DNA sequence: TGTGCCAGTAGGTTACCAGGGGGCGATGGCTACACCTTC.

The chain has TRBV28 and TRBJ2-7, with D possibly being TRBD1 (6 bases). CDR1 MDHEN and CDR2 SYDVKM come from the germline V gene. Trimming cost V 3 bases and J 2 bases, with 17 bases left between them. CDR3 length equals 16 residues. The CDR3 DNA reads TGTGCCAGCAGTTTCCAGAGTTGGGGGCGGGCCTACGAGCAGTACTTC. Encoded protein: CASSFQSWGRAYEQYF.

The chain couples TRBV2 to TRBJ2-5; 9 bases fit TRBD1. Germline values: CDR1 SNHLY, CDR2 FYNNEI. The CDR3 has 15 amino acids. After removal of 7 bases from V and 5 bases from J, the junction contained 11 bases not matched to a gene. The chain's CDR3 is CASIWEQGALETQYF. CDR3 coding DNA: TGTGCCAGCATTTGGGAACAGGGGGCGTTGGAGACCCAGTACTTC.

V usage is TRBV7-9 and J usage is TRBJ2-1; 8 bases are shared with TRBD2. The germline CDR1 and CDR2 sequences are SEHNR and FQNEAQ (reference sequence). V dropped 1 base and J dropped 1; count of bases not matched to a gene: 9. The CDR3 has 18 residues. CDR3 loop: CASSLGGLAGSSYNEQFF. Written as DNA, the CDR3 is TGTGCCAGCAGCTTAGGGGGTTTAGCGGGAAGTTCCTACAATGAGCAGTTCTTC.